The 29 T cell receptor beta chains reported below all come from one sample, sequenced in a study of siplizumab effects on memory and regulatory T cells (dated by TCRdb to the late 2010s). Library prep was done by the immunoSEQ multiplex PCR assay. TCRdb limited this immuneACCESS table to in-frame rearrangements with V and J called. A share of clones is missing; checked studies link under half to unresolved V genes, and the rest is unexplained. The sample includes 95,000 to 100,000 clones, with about nine tenths observed a single time. The ten largest clones capture about 12% of the sample. Sequencing used non-Treg CD4+ T cells sorted from blood. The meaning of the sample's cell subset or site label: FACS-sorted unstimulated CD4+ non-regulatory T cells. All receptors derive from a human donor in good health.

The rearrangement links TRBV7-2 to TRBJ1-5; 7 nucleotides align to TRBD1. Germline trimming cut 5 bases from V and 3 bases from J; bases unmatched to any gene: 4. The CDR3 contains 14 residues. From germline, CDR1 is SGHTA and CDR2 FQGNSA. CDR3 loop: CASSIDRVNQPQHF. For the CDR3, the DNA is TGTGCCAGCAGCATAGACAGGGTCAATCAGCCCCAGCATTTT.

The chain joins TRBV5-8 to TRBJ2-1, with no clear D. V gave up 3 bases and J gave up 6 bases, with 25 bases separating them. CDR3 size: 18 residues. Germline V gives CDR1 SGHTS, CDR2 YDEGEE. CDR3 DNA: TGTGCCAGCAGCTCTAAGGCCCGGACCCCCCGACTTCGCAATGAGCAGTTCTTC. It specifies CASSSKARTPRLRNEQFF.

The chain recombines TRBV28 with TRBJ1-2, with a possible D match to TRBD1 (6 bases). Germline CDR1 reads MDHEN; CDR2 reads SYDVKM. There are 13 residues in the CDR3. V gave up 3 bases and J gave up 4 bases, with 9 bases separating them. This CDR3 is CASSFTGFYGYTF. CDR3 bases: TGTGCCAGCAGTTTTACAGGGTTCTATGGCTACACCTTC.

The J gene is TRBJ2-5, the V gene TRBV9; a weak D match, TRBD2 (6 bases). Trimming cost V 4 bases and J 2 bases, with 9 bases left between them. Germline lookup yields CDR1 SGDLS and CDR2 YYNGEE. The CDR3 runs to 13 residues. CDR3 in amino acids: CASSKGLQETQYF. The CDR3 DNA follows: TGTGCCAGCAGCAAAGGACTACAAGAGACCCAGTACTTC.

This sequence joins TRBV15 and TRBJ2-7; D gene unclear. Germline CDR1 reads LNHNV; CDR2 reads YYDKDF (reference sequence). The CDR3 consists of 14 residues. V was cut by 1 base and J by 1 base, with 8 bases left in between. CDR3 DNA: TGTGCCACCAGCAGAGGCTCTCTGTCCTACGAGCAGTACTTC. The encoded protein is CATSRGSLSYEQYF.

The chain uses TRBV4-3 and TRBJ1-1; 8 bases match TRBD1. The J segment lost 4 bases and the V segment lost 2 bases, leaving 6 bases of the junction unmatched. Looked up from germline, CDR1 is LGHNA and CDR2 is YSLEER. The CDR3 totals 15 residues. The CDR3 protein is CASSQPGGAGTEAFF. The CDR3 DNA sequence: TGCGCCAGCAGCCAACCAGGGGGCGCGGGCACTGAAGCTTTCTTT.

V and J are TRBV2 and TRBJ1-5; a possible D gene is TRBD1 (5 bases). Germline V gives CDR1 SNHLY, CDR2 FYNNEI. The germline V and J ends were trimmed by 3 bases and 1 base, with 13 bases remaining between them. This CDR3 has 16 residues. The CDR3 is CASSDAGLRSNQPQHF. The CDR3 DNA reads as TGTGCCAGCAGTGACGCAGGGTTAAGGAGCAATCAGCCCCAGCATTTT. The full variable domain, completed using reference TRBV2 and TRBJ1-5, is EPEVTQTPSHQVTQMGQEVILRCVPISNHLYFYWYRQILGQKVEFLVSFYNNEISEKSEIFDDQFSVERPDGSNFTLKIRSTKLEDSAMYFCASSDAGLRSNQPQHFGDGTRLSIL.

The chain uses TRBV19 and TRBJ2-5; TRBD1 might be the D (5 bases). Trimming pared 5 bases from V and 10 bases from J, leaving 20 bases between. The germline V gene has CDR1 LNHDA and CDR2 SQIVND (reference sequence). CDR3 length equals 14 residues. CDR3 coding DNA: TGTGCCAGTAGTTTTAATTGGGGCCCCTTCGACCAGTACTTC. Its translation: CASSFNWGPFDQYF.

A few counts support this clone. The chain's CDR3 is CASRGHQAYQPQHF. The CDR3 DNA follows: TGTGCCAGCAGAGGGCATCAGGCCTATCAGCCCCAGCATTTT. The genes are TRBV27 and TRBJ1-5, with D unresolved. CDR1 and CDR2 from the germline V gene are MNHEY and SMNVEV (reference sequence). Trimming stripped 6 bases from V and 5 bases from J, with 14 bases between. CDR3 size: 14 residues.

The genes are TRBV25-1 and TRBJ1-6; no firm D call. The CDR3 is made up of 13 amino acids. V gave up 7 bases and J gave up 3 bases, with 7 bases separating them. Germline V gives CDR1 MGHDK, CDR2 SYGVNS. CDR3 protein: CASTADYNSPLHF. The CDR3 bases are TGTGCCAGCACGGCAGACTATAATTCACCCCTCCACTTT. Supplemented by reference TRBV25-1 and TRBJ1-6, the full variable domain reads EADIYQTPRYLVIGTGKKITLECSQTMGHDKMYWYQQDPGMELHLIHYSYGVNSTEKGDLSSESTVSRIRTEHFPLTLESARPSHTSQYLCASTADYNSPLHFGNGTRLTVT.

The V call is TRBV29-1, the J call TRBJ2-3; D gene unclear. Trimming removed 3 bases from V and 5 bases from J, with 6 bases in between. Per the germline V gene, CDR1 is SQVTM and CDR2 is ANQGSEA. This CDR3 is 11 amino acids long. The CDR3 sequence: CSVDGGDTQYF. The DNA for the CDR3 is TGCAGCGTTGATGGTGGAGATACGCAGTATTTT.

The chain joins TRBV19 to TRBJ1-3; 11 bases match TRBD1. CDR1 and CDR2 from the germline V gene are LNHDA and SQIVND (reference sequence). This CDR3 is 16 amino acids long. Losses at the gene ends were 5 bases for V and 4 bases for J; bases not matched to a gene: 7. For the CDR3, the DNA is TGTGCCAGTAGTCCAATGGACAGGGGGCCCGGAAACACCATATATTTT. It yields the protein CASSPMDRGPGNTIYF. The full variable domain, its missing parts supplied by reference TRBV19 and TRBJ1-3, is DGGITQSPKYLFRKEGQNVTLSCEQNLNHDAMYWYRQDPGQGLRLIYYSQIVNDFQKGDIAEGYSVSREKKESFPLTVTSAQKNPTAFYLCASSPMDRGPGNTIYFGEGSWLTVV.

This rearrangement joins TRBV23-1 to TRBJ1-2; D possibly corresponds to TRBD1 (6 bases). TRBV23-1 is reported as an ORF; its role is uncertain. CDR3 size: 14 residues. V was cut by 6 bases and J by 4 bases, with 15 bases left in between. The CDR3 here is CASRDSDSSYGYTF. The CDR3 bases are TGCGCCAGCAGAGACTCGGACAGCAGCTATGGCTACACCTTC.

The V gene is TRBV12-5, the J gene TRBJ1-1, with D maybe TRBD1 (6 bases). Trimming shortened V by 10 bases and J by 6 bases, and 21 bases separated the two germline ends. This CDR3 comprises 14 residues. In germline, CDR1 is LGHNT, CDR2 FRNRAP. This CDR3 reads CATGGQIPQSEAFF. The CDR3 bases are TGTGCTACCGGCGGACAGATCCCCCAGTCTGAAGCTTTCTTT. Full variable domain (outside the CDR3, taken from reference TRBV12-5 and TRBJ1-1): DARVTQTPRHKVTEMGQEVTMRCQPILGHNTVFWYRQTMMQGLELLAYFRNRAPLDDSGMPKDRFSAEMPDATLATLKIQPSEPRDSAVYFCATGGQIPQSEAFFGQGTRLTVV.

The chain recombines TRBV5-1 with TRBJ2-7; the match to TRBD2 covers 8 bases. Trimming took 1 base from V and 2 from J; bases not matched to a gene: 8. The CDR3 is 16 amino acids. Germline V lookup: CDR1 SGHRS, CDR2 YFSETQ. This chain's CDR3 is CASSLRGREAPYEQYF. In nucleotides, the CDR3 is TGCGCCAGCAGCTTGCGGGGGCGGGAGGCCCCCTACGAGCAGTACTTC.

This chain links TRBV7-2 with TRBJ1-1; D is unclear. Per germline, CDR1 SGHTA and CDR2 FQGNSA. This CDR3 contains 13 residues. Trimming stripped 3 bases from V and 2 bases from J, with 7 bases between. CDR3 bases: TGTGCCAGCAGCTTTTGGCGCAACACTGAAGCTTTCTTT. It translates to CASSFWRNTEAFF.

This chain connects TRBV27 to TRBJ1-2; TRBD1 aligns across 7 bases. The germline V gene encodes CDR1 MNHEY and CDR2 SMNVEV (reference sequence). Germline trimming cut 5 bases from V and 8 bases from J; bases unmatched to any gene: 8. The CDR3 sequence is 13 residues long. The CDR3 DNA sequence: TGTGCCAGCAGTCTCGTCAGGGGGAACGGCTACACCTTC. As protein: CASSLVRGNGYTF.

The rearrangement links TRBV30 to TRBJ2-1; D gene unclear. The CDR3 is 15 residues long. Germline CDR1 GTSNPN, CDR2 SVGIG (reference sequence). V dropped 2 bases and J dropped 7 bases, with 18 bases sitting between them. The CDR3 DNA follows: TGTGCCTGGAGTCTGGTACAGAGGCCCGGTAATGAGCAGTTCTTC. Its translation is CAWSLVQRPGNEQFF.

The chain uses TRBV12-5 and TRBJ1-2, with 9 bases fitting TRBD1. The CDR3 contains 14 residues. The germline V gene encodes CDR1 LGHNT and CDR2 FRNRAP. V shed 4 bases and J 3 bases; nucleotides not matched to a gene: 3. CDR3 region: CASGSGQGYYGYTF. CDR3 bases: TGTGCTAGTGGTTCGGGACAGGGATACTATGGCTACACCTTC.

This sequence joins TRBV6-1 and TRBJ2-7; 8 nucleotides line up with TRBD1. Germline V gene data show CDR1 as MNHNS and CDR2 as SASEGT. The CDR3 loop spans 12 amino acids. Trimming at V came to 9 bases and at J to 6 bases, leaving 7 bases not matched to a gene. CDR3 sequence (DNA): TGTGCCAGTAAATGGACAGGGCTCGAGCAGTACTTC. It yields the protein CASKWTGLEQYF.

The chain couples TRBV2 to TRBJ2-1; D not certain. CDR1 is SNHLY, CDR2 FYNNEI, per germline. This CDR3 is 11 amino acids long. V shed 2 bases and J shed 8 bases, with 4 bases lying between them. The CDR3 loop is CASSETYEQFF. Here the CDR3 DNA reads TGTGCCAGCAGTGAAACCTATGAGCAGTTCTTC.

The V gene is TRBV29-1, the J gene TRBJ2-7; 7 bases agree with TRBD1. Germline-derived CDR1 and CDR2 are SQVTM and ANQGSEA. The CDR3 covers 12 residues. The junction had 5 bases not matched to a gene; V was cut back by 7 bases and J by 2 bases. CDR3 DNA sequence: TGCAGCGCGAGACAGGGAGCCTACGAGCAGTACTTC. Encoded protein: CSARQGAYEQYF.

V gene TRBV5-1 combines with J gene TRBJ2-5; tentatively, D is TRBD1 or TRBD2 (6 bases each). This CDR3 region has 14 residues. Trimming cost V 3 bases and J 4 bases, with 13 bases left between them. The germline CDR1 and CDR2 sequences are SGHRS and YFSETQ. The CDR3 DNA reads as TGCGCCAGCAGCTCCCAGGGGCGGGGAGAGACCCAGTACTTC. Its protein product is CASSSQGRGETQYF.

The V and J genes are TRBV6-1 and TRBJ2-4; 11 nucleotides align to TRBD2. The CDR3 runs 15 residues. Germline V CDR1 and CDR2: MNHNS, SASEGT. Trimming cost V 4 bases and J 7 bases; bases outside gene matches: 6. The CDR3 DNA sequence: TGTGCCAGCAGTGCCTTACTAGCGGGAGAGAACATTCAGTACTTC. This encodes CASSALLAGENIQYF.

The CDR3 loop reads CASSAPTGASYNEQFF. CDR3 coding DNA: TGTGCCAGCAGCGCCCCCACAGGGGCGTCTTACAATGAGCAGTTCTTC. This rearrangement joins TRBV7-2 to TRBJ2-1; TRBD1 agrees at 7 bases. Losses at the gene ends were 5 bases for V and 4 bases for J; bases not matched to a gene: 11. This CDR3 comprises 16 residues. From germline, CDR1 is SGHTA and CDR2 FQGNSA.

This chain connects TRBV9 to TRBJ2-1; 7 bases fit TRBD2. The CDR3 runs to 17 residues. CDR1 is SGDLS, CDR2 YYNGEE, per germline. With V trimmed by 0 bases and J by 5 bases, 11 bases remained unmatched. In DNA, the CDR3 is TGTGCCAGCAGCGTAGCAAGGCGGGACTATAGGGACAATGAGCAGTTCTTC. It translates to CASSVARRDYRDNEQFF.

The V gene is TRBV25-1, the J gene TRBJ1-2; tentatively, D is TRBD1 (6 bases). The CDR3 is 15 amino acids. Germline V gene sequence: CDR1 MGHDK, CDR2 SYGVNS. V lost 1 base and J lost 4, with 13 bases in between. CDR3 sequence (DNA): TGTGCCAGCAGTGAATCAGGGGCCAGAACCTATGGCTACACCTTC. Protein product: CASSESGARTYGYTF.

The genes are TRBV7-2 and TRBJ2-2, with 10 nucleotides matching TRBD1. The V segment lost 5 bases and the J segment 7 bases; nucleotides outside the gene matches: 10. The CDR3 loop spans 16 amino acids. CDR1 is SGHTA and CDR2 is FQGNSA in the germline V gene. The CDR3 region has the DNA TGTGCCAGCAGCATTTCCGGGACAGGGGTTCACGGGGAGCTGTTTTTT. Translating it yields CASSISGTGVHGELFF.

V gene TRBV28 combines with J gene TRBJ2-1; D gene unclear. CDR1 and CDR2 (germline): MDHEN, SYDVKM. The CDR3 is 14 residues long. Trimming removed 6 bases at V and 0 bases at J, with 9 bases between. The CDR3 nucleotides are TGTGCCAGCAGAGAACACAGCTCCTACAATGAGCAGTTCTTC. Residues: CASREHSSYNEQFF. The variable domain in full, completed from reference TRBV28 and TRBJ2-1, reads DVKVTQSSRYLVKRTGEKVFLECVQDMDHENMFWYRQDPGLGLRLIYFSYDVKMKEKGDIPEGYSVSREKKERFSLILESASTNQTSMYLCASREHSSYNEQFFGPGTRLTVL.